The entry below describes one TCR beta chain. Assay used: immunoSEQ multiplex PCR; TCRdb lists only in-frame clones, some missing. This sample has 190,000 or so clones; about 80% occur once, and the top ten carry roughly 2.8%. The source of the sample is a study of cytomegalovirus exposure and HLA in healthy donors. The specimen sequenced was PBMCs. This TCR came from a young woman in good health and CMV-seropositive.

For the CDR3, the DNA is TGTGCCAGCAGTGACTACAGGGATAGAAACACCATATATTTT. This gives the protein CASSDYRDRNTIYF. The rearrangement joins TRBV2 to TRBJ1-3; tentative D call: TRBD1 (6 bases). Looked up from germline, CDR1 is SNHLY and CDR2 is FYNNEI. Trimming pared 3 bases from V and 5 bases from J, leaving 11 bases between. The length of the CDR3 is 14 residues.